A selection of T cell receptor beta chains follows, all from one sample in a study of identical twins. MiXCR was run by TCRdb on the 5' RACE reads, yielding one entry per CDR3 protein. This table has about 280,000 distinct CDR3 sequences, less than 9% appearing once. This sample was shared with a second study, whose subject was yellow fever vaccine responses in identical twins.

Material: memory (CD45RO+) T cells sorted from blood. The receptors derive from a young woman in good health. The CDR3 runs from the conserved cysteine through the conserved F or W. The D gene is left open where the match is weak. Clone size is stated in some rows and not others, as once, few, many or a class when expanded.

>TRBV5-1|TRBJ1-4|NA|few
CASSLGAGQGKLFF
TGCGCCAGCAGCTTGGGGGCCGGGCAGGGGAAACTGTTTTTT
>TRBV6-1|TRBJ1-2|TRBD1|NA
CASSGQGRSVYCYTF
TGTGCCAGCAGTGGACAGGGTCGGAGCGTCTATTGCTACACCTTC
>TRBV6-1|TRBJ1-1|NA|NA
CASSEDWGRGTEAFF
TGTGCCAGCAGTGAAGATTGGGGCAGGGGCACTGAAGCTTTCTTT
>TRBV6-1|TRBJ1-1|NA|many
CASSNLGFMNTEAFF
TGTGCCAGCAGCAATCTGGGATTTATGAACACTGAAGCTTTCTTT
>TRBV7-9|TRBJ2-5|NA|many
CASSGNSVGETQYF
TGTGCCAGCAGTGGGAATTCGGTTGGGGAGACCCAGTACTTC
>TRBV6-1|TRBJ1-4|NA|few
CASSGASSPGEKLFF
TGTGCCAGCAGCGGGGCCAGTTCACCTGGTGAAAAACTGTTTTTT
>TRBV12-3/TRBV12-4|TRBJ1-6|TRBD1|many
CASRSQGALNSPLHF
TGTGCCAGCAGGTCCCAGGGGGCATTGAATTCACCCCTCCACTTT
>TRBV20-1|TRBJ1-2|TRBD1|many
CSASGQGLKDGYTF
TGCAGTGCTAGCGGACAGGGATTAAAGGATGGCTACACCTTC
>TRBV4-2|TRBJ1-1|NA|many
CASRQDQGWSTEAFF
TGTGCCAGCAGACAAGACCAGGGGTGGAGCACTGAAGCTTTCTTT
>TRBV7-9|TRBJ2-3|TRBD2|many
CASSLSGGRDTQYF
TGTGCCAGCAGCTTGTCGGGAGGGCGTGATACGCAGTATTTT
>TRBV6-1|TRBJ1-1|NA|few
CASSDASGDNTEAFF
TGTGCCAGCAGTGACGCCTCGGGCGACAACACTGAAGCTTTCTTT
>TRBV12-3/TRBV12-4|TRBJ2-7|NA|few
CASSFWGGTNEQYF
TGTGCCAGCAGTTTTTGGGGAGGTACAAACGAGCAGTACTTC
>TRBV2|TRBJ2-4|TRBD1|NA
CASLKGQGLSDIQYF
TGTGCCAGCCTTAAAGGACAGGGCCTGTCCGACATTCAGTACTTC
>TRBV5-1|TRBJ2-3|NA|NA
CASSLRAALTDTQYF
TGCGCCAGCAGCTTGAGGGCAGCCCTCACAGATACGCAGTATTTT
>TRBV5-8|TRBJ2-2|NA|NA
CASSPRGIYGELFF
TGTGCCAGCAGTCCACGTGGGATTTACGGGGAGCTGTTTTTT
>TRBV10-2|TRBJ2-2|TRBD2|many
CATGRAGGHTGELFF
TGCGCCACCGGTAGAGCGGGAGGGCACACCGGGGAGCTGTTTTTT
>TRBV5-1|TRBJ1-2|TRBD1|many
CASTLGPDRGNYGYTF
TGCGCCAGCACCTTGGGGCCGGACAGGGGAAACTATGGCTACACCTTC
>TRBV7-2|TRBJ2-1|TRBD2|few
CASSSTSGDFHEQFF
TGTGCCAGCAGCTCTACTAGCGGGGACTTCCATGAGCAGTTCTTC
>TRBV20-1|TRBJ2-7|TRBD2|few
CSASGLAGLSYEQYF
TGCAGTGCTTCAGGACTAGCGGGCCTCTCCTACGAGCAGTACTTC
>TRBV15|TRBJ1-5|NA|NA
CATSRGTGPGQPQHF
TGTGCCACCAGCAGGGGGACTGGCCCGGGTCAGCCCCAGCATTTT
>TRBV5-1|TRBJ2-3|TRBD1|NA
CASSPRTGSSTDTQYF
TGCGCCAGCAGCCCCAGGACAGGATCTAGCACAGATACGCAGTATTTT
>TRBV2|TRBJ2-1|NA|NA
CASRRLLGRGEQFF
TGTGCCAGCAGAAGGTTACTAGGCAGGGGTGAGCAGTTCTTC
>TRBV27|TRBJ1-5|NA|NA
CASSLSTGVSNQPQHF
TGTGCCAGCAGTTTATCAACCGGGGTTAGCAATCAGCCCCAGCATTTT
>TRBV5-5|TRBJ2-7|TRBD2|NA
CASSLVVSGRASYEQYF
TGTGCCAGCAGCTTGGTGGTGAGCGGGAGGGCTTCCTACGAGCAGTACTTC
>TRBV20-1|TRBJ1-4|NA|few
CSATGGLISSTNEKLFF
TGCAGTGCTACCGGGGGACTAATTTCCTCAACTAATGAAAAACTGTTTTTT
>TRBV5-1|TRBJ1-1|TRBD1|many
CASSLAPGTGTEAFF
TGCGCCAGCAGCTTGGCCCCCGGGACAGGGACTGAAGCTTTCTTT
>TRBV6-5|TRBJ2-5|NA|many
CASSYGPTEETQYF
TGTGCCAGCAGTTACGGGCCGACCGAGGAGACCCAGTACTTC
>TRBV24-1|TRBJ2-5|NA|many
CATSGGPDRRTVQETQYF
TGTGCCACCTCTGGGGGACCGGACAGACGTACTGTCCAAGAGACCCAGTACTTC
>TRBV27|TRBJ1-6|NA|many
CASSFNNSPLHF
TGTGCCAGCAGTTTCAACAATTCACCCCTCCACTTT
>TRBV27|TRBJ2-2|NA|NA
CAVRRAGTGELFF
TGTGCCGTTCGAAGGGCCGGCACCGGGGAGCTGTTTTTT
>TRBV7-2|TRBJ2-1|NA|few
CASSLENGRSQFF
TGTGCCAGCAGCTTAGAGAATGGGAGGTCGCAGTTCTTC
>TRBV6-1|TRBJ2-7|TRBD2|NA
CASSPWASGGREQYF
TGTGCCAGCAGCCCCTGGGCTAGCGGAGGTAGGGAGCAGTACTTC
>TRBV7-9|TRBJ2-4|NA|few
CASSSAPRDGKNIQYF
TGTGCCAGCAGCTCCGCCCCGCGGGACGGCAAAAACATTCAGTACTTC
>TRBV6-1|TRBJ2-2|TRBD2|many
CASRGLAANTGELFF
TGTGCCAGCAGGGGACTAGCCGCGAACACCGGGGAGCTGTTTTTT
>TRBV29-1|TRBJ2-1|NA|NA
CSVEMRVLPRYNEQFF
TGCAGCGTTGAAATGAGGGTCTTACCCCGTTACAATGAGCAGTTCTTC
>TRBV4-2|TRBJ2-5|TRBD2|many
CASSQDSSGTRQETQYF
TGTGCCAGCAGCCAAGATTCGAGCGGGACCCGGCAAGAGACCCAGTACTTC
>TRBV7-2|TRBJ1-1|NA|many
CASSQRITGTQAFF
TGTGCCAGCAGCCAAAGGATAACCGGGACACAGGCTTTCTTT
>TRBV20-1|TRBJ2-5|TRBD2|once
CSASWTSGGKAQYF
TGCAGTGCTAGTTGGACTAGCGGGGGTAAGGCCCAGTACTTC
>TRBV6-5|TRBJ2-1|TRBD1|NA
CASSYLGTGGAYEQFF
TGTGCCAGCAGTTACTTGGGGACAGGGGGCGCCTATGAGCAGTTCTTC
>TRBV10-2|TRBJ1-1|NA|few
CAYREGPDTEAFF
TGCGCCTACCGGGAGGGGCCGGACACTGAAGCTTTCTTT
>TRBV5-6|TRBJ2-1|NA|many
CASATSGASYNEQFF
TGTGCCAGCGCCACTTCAGGGGCCTCCTACAATGAGCAGTTCTTC
>TRBV9|TRBJ2-2|NA|NA
CASSASVGGELFF
TGTGCCAGCAGCGCCTCAGTGGGCGGGGAGCTGTTTTTT
>TRBV12-3/TRBV12-4|TRBJ2-1|TRBD1|many
CASSLGTGFGNEQFF
TGTGCCAGCAGTTTAGGGACAGGGTTTGGCAATGAGCAGTTCTTC
>TRBV27|TRBJ2-1|TRBD2|NA
CASRSTSLNYNEQFF
TGTGCCAGCAGATCGACTAGCTTAAACTACAATGAGCAGTTCTTC
>TRBV7-9|TRBJ2-5|NA|NA
CASSLERPGAQYF
TGTGCCAGCAGCTTAGAGCGTCCGGGGGCCCAGTACTTC
>TRBV27|TRBJ2-5|NA|many
CASSSGTSYQETQYF
TGTGCCAGCAGTTCCGGGACTTCGTACCAAGAGACCCAGTACTTC
>TRBV6-1|TRBJ1-1|NA|many
CASSATEAGTEAFF
TGTGCCAGCAGTGCGACAGAGGCGGGTACTGAAGCTTTCTTT
>TRBV3-1|TRBJ1-3|NA|few
CASSKVGTIYF
TGTGCCAGCAGTAAAGTTGGCACCATATATTTT
>TRBV29-1|TRBJ2-2|NA|many
CSVETNRATGELFF
TGCAGCGTCGAAACGAACAGGGCCACCGGGGAGCTGTTTTTT
>TRBV2|TRBJ2-1|NA|few
CASRPGGAYNEQFF
TGTGCCAGCAGGCCGGGGGGCGCATACAATGAGCAGTTCTTC